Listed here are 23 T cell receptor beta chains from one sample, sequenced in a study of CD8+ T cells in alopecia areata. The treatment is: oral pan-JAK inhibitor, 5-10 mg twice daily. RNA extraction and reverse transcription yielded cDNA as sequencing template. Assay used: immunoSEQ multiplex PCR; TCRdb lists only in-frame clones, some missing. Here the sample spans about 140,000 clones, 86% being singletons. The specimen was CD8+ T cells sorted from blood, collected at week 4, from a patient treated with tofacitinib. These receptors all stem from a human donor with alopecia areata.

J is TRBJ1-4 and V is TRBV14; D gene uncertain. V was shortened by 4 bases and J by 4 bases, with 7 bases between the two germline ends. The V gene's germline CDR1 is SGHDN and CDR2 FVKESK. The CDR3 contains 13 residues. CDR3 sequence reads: CASSLENNEKLFF. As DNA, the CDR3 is TGTGCCAGCAGCCTCGAAAATAATGAAAAACTGTTTTTT.

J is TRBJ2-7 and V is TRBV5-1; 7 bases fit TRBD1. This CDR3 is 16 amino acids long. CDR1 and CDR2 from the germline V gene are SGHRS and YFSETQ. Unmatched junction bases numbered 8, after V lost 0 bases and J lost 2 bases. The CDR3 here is CASSLARGLAAYEQYF. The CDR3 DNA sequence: TGCGCCAGCAGCTTGGCTAGGGGGCTCGCGGCCTACGAGCAGTACTTC.

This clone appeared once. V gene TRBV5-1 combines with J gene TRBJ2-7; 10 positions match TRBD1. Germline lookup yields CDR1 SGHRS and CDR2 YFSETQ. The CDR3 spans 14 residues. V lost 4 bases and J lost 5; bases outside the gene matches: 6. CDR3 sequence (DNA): TGCGCCAGCAGCCAGGGACAGGGGATGGACGAGCAGTACTTC. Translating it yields CASSQGQGMDEQYF.

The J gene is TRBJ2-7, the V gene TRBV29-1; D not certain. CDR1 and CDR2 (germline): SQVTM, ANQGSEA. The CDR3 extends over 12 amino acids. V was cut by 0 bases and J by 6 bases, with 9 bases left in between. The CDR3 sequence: CSVEDRGFEQYF. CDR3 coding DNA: TGCAGCGTTGAAGATAGAGGTTTCGAGCAGTACTTC.

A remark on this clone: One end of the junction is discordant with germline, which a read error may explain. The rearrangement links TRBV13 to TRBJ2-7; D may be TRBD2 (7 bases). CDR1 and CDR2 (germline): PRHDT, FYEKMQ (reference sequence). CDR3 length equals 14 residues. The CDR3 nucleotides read TGTGCCAGCACCTTAAACGGGGGGCCCTACGAGCAGTACTTC. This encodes CASTLNGGPYEQYF.

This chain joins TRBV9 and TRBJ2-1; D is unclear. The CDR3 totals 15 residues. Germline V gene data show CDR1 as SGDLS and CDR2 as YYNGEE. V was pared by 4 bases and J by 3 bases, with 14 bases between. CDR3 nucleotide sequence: TGTGCCAGCAGCTCCCCCCCCGGTGACTACAATGAGCAGTTCTTC. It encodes CASSSPPGDYNEQFF.

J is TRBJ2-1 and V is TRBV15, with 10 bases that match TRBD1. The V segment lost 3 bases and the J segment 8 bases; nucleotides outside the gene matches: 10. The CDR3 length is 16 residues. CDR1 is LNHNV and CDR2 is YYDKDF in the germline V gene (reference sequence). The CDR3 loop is CATSRSRDRGGDEQFF. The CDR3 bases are TGTGCCACCAGCAGGTCCCGGGACAGGGGAGGGGATGAGCAGTTCTTC.

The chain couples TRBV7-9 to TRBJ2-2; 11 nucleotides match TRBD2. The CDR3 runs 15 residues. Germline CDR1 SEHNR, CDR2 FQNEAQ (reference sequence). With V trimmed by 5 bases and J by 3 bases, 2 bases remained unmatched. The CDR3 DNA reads TGTGCCAGCAGCCCGACTAGCGGGGACACCGGGGAGCTGTTTTTT. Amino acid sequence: CASSPTSGDTGELFF.

The CDR3 sequence: CSVERGLEQYF. The CDR3 region has the DNA TGCAGCGTTGAAAGGGGCCTCGAGCAGTACTTC. The chain has TRBV29-1 and TRBJ2-7; D perhaps matches TRBD1 (5 bases). This CDR3 region has 11 residues. V was shortened by 2 bases and J by 6 bases, with 8 bases between the two germline ends. Germline V lookup: CDR1 SQVTM, CDR2 ANQGSEA.

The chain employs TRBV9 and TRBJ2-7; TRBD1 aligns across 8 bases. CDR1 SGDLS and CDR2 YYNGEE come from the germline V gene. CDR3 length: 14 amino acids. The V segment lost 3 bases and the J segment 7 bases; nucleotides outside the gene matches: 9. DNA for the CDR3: TGTGCCAGCAGCGCCGGGCAGGGGGCTTGGGAGCAGTACTTC. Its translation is CASSAGQGAWEQYF.

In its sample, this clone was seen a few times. The CDR3 nucleotides read TGCAGCGTTTGGGACTTTCTTGAAGCTTTCTTT. Protein sequence: CSVWDFLEAFF. V is TRBV29-1 and J is TRBJ1-1, with D tentatively TRBD1 (5 bases). Germline V CDR1 and CDR2: SQVTM, ANQGSEA. The CDR3 sequence is 11 residues long. V gave up 5 bases and J gave up 7 bases, with 11 bases separating them.

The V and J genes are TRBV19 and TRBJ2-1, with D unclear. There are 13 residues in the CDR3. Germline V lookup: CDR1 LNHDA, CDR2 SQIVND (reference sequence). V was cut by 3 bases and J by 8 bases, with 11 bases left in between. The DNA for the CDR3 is TGTGCCAGTAGTATTATCTTAGACGATGAGCAGTTCTTC. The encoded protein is CASSIILDDEQFF. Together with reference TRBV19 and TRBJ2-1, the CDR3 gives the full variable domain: DGGITQSPKYLFRKEGQNVTLSCEQNLNHDAMYWYRQDPGQGLRLIYYSQIVNDFQKGDIAEGYSVSREKKESFPLTVTSAQKNPTAFYLCASSIILDDEQFFGPGTRLTVL.

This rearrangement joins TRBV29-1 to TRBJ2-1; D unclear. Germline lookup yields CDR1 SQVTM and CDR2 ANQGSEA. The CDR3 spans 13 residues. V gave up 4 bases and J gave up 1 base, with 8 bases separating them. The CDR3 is CSVVRPSYNEQFF. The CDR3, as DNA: TGCAGCGTTGTTAGACCTTCCTACAATGAGCAGTTCTTC.

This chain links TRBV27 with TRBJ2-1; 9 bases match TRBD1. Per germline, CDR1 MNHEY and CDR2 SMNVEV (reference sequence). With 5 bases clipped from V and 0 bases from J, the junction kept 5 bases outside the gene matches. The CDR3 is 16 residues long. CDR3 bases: TGTGCCAGCAGTGAAGGGACAGGGTTCTCCTACAATGAGCAGTTCTTC. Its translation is CASSEGTGFSYNEQFF.

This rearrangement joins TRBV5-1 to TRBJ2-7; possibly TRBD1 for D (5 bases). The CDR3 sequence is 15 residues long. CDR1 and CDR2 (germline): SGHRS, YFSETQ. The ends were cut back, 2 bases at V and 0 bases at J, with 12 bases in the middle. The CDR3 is CASSFRTPSSYEQYF. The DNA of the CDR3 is TGCGCCAGCAGCTTCAGGACACCTAGCTCCTACGAGCAGTACTTC.

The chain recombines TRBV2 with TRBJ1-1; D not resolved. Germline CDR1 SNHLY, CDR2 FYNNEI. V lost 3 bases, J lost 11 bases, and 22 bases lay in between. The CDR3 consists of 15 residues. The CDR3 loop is CASSEVQQSHSGAFF. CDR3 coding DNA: TGTGCCAGCAGTGAGGTGCAACAGAGCCACTCGGGGGCTTTCTTT.

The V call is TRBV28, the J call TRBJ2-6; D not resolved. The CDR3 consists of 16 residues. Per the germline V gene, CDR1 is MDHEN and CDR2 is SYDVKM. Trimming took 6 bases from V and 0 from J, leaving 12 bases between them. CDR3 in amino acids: CASSTRRSSGANVLTF. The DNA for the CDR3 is TGTGCCAGCAGCACCCGACGGTCCTCTGGGGCCAACGTCCTGACTTTC. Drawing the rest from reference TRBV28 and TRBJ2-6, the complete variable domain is DVKVTQSSRYLVKRTGEKVFLECVQDMDHENMFWYRQDPGLGLRLIYFSYDVKMKEKGDIPEGYSVSREKKERFSLILESASTNQTSMYLCASSTRRSSGANVLTFGAGSRLTVL.

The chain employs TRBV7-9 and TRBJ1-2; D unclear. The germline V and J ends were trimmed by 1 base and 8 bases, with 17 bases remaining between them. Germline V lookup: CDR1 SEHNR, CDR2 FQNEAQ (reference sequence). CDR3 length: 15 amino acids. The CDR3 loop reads CASSLDPGGPGGYTF. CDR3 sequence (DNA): TGTGCCAGCAGCTTAGACCCCGGAGGTCCGGGCGGCTACACCTTC.

The CDR3 loop reads CASSEGLVFYEQYF. The CDR3 DNA sequence: TGTGCCAGCAGTGAGGGCCTTGTCTTCTACGAGCAGTACTTC. J is TRBJ2-7 and V is TRBV2; D not resolved. Deletions cut 3 bases from V and 3 bases from J, with 12 bases between. Germline CDR1 SNHLY, CDR2 FYNNEI. The CDR3 contains 14 residues.

Here the CDR3 reads CAWSVWDRRSYEQYF. In DNA, the CDR3 is TGTGCCTGGAGTGTATGGGACAGGAGGTCCTACGAGCAGTACTTC. The rearrangement uses TRBV30 and TRBJ2-7; TRBD1 agrees at 8 bases. The CDR3 has 15 residues. The V gene end was trimmed by 0 bases and the J gene end by 1 base; junction bases not matched to a gene: 5. Per germline, CDR1 GTSNPN and CDR2 SVGIG (reference sequence).

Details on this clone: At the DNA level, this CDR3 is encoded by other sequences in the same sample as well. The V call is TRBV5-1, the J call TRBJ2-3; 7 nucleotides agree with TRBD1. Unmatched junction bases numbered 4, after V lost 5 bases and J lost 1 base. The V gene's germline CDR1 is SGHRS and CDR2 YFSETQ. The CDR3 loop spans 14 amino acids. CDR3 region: CASSTGQGTDTQYF. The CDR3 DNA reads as TGCGCCAGCAGTACCGGACAGGGCACAGATACGCAGTATTTT.

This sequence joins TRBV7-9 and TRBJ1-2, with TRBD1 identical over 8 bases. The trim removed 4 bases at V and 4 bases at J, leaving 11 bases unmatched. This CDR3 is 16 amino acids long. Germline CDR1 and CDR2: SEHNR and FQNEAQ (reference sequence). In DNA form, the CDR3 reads TGTGCCAGCAGCTCATTGGCGGGACAGGAGGGCTATGGCTACACCTTC. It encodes CASSSLAGQEGYGYTF.

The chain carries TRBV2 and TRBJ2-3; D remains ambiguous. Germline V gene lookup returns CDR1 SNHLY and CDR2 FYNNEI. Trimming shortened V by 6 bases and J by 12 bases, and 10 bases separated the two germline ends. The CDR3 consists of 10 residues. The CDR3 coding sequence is TGTGCCAGCAGGGGGAAAAGCCAGTATTTT. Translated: CASRGKSQYF.